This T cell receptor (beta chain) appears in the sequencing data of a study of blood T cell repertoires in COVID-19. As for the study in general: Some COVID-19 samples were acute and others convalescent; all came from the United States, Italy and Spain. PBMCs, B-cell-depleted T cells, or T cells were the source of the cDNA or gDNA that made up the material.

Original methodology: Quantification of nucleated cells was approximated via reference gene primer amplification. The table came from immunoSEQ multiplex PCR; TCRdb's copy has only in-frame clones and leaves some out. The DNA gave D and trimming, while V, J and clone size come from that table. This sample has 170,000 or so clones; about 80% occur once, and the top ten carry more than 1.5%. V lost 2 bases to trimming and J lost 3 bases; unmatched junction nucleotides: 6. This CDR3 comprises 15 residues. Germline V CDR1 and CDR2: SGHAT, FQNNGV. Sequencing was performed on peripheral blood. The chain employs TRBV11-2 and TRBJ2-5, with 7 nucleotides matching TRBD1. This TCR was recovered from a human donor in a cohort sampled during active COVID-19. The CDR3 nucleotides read TGTGCCAGCAGCTTACCGACAGGGATAGAAGAGACCCAGTACTTC. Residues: CASSLPTGIEETQYF.